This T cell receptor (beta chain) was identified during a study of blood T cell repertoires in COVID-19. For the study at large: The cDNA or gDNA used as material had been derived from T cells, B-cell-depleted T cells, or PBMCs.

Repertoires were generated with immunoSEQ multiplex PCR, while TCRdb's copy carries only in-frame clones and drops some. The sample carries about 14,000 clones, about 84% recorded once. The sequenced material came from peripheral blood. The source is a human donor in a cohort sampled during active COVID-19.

The CDR3 nucleotides are TGTGCCATCAGTGAGTCGCTAGCGGGATCGTTCGAGCAGTACTTC. Residues: CAISESLAGSFEQYF. The chain combines TRBV10-3 with TRBJ2-7, with 9 positions matching TRBD2. V shed 0 bases, J shed 6 bases, and the junction held 6 bases outside the gene matches. CDR1 ENHRY and CDR2 SYGVKD come from the germline V gene. This CDR3 is 15 amino acids long.